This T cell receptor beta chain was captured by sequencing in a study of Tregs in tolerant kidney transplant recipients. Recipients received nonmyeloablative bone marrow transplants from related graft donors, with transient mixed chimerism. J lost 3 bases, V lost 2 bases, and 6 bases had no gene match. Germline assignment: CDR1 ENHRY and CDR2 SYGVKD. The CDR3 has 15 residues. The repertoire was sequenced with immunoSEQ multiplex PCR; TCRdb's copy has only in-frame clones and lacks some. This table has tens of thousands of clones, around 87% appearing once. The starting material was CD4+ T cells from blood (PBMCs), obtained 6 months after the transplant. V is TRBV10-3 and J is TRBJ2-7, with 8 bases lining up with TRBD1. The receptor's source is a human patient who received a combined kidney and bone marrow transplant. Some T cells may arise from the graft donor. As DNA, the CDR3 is TGTGCCATCAGTGAGCCCGGGACAGGTATCTACGAGCAGTACTTC. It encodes CAISEPGTGIYEQYF.